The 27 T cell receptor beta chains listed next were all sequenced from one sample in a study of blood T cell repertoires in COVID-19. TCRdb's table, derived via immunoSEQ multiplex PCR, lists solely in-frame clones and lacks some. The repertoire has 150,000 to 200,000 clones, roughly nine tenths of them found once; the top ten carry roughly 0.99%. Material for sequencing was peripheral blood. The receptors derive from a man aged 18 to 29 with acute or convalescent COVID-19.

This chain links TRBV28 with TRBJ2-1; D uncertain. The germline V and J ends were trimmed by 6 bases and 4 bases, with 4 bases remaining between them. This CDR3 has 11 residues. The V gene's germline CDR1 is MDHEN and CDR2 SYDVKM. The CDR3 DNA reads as TGTGCCAGCAGCCCATACAATGAGCAGTTCTTC. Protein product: CASSPYNEQFF. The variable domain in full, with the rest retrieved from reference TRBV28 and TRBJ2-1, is DVKVTQSSRYLVKRTGEKVFLECVQDMDHENMFWYRQDPGLGLRLIYFSYDVKMKEKGDIPEGYSVSREKKERFSLILESASTNQTSMYLCASSPYNEQFFGPGTRLTVL.

Here the CDR3 DNA reads TGTGCCAGCAGCCCAGCGGGGGGGCTGGGCGGGGAGCTGTTTTTT. Translating gives CASSPAGGLGGELFF. The chain recombines TRBV6-6 with TRBJ2-2, with 10 bases lining up with TRBD2. Germline assignment: CDR1 MNHNY and CDR2 SVGAGI (reference sequence). V was clipped by 6 bases and J by 7 bases; unmatched bases: 8. The CDR3 is made up of 15 amino acids.

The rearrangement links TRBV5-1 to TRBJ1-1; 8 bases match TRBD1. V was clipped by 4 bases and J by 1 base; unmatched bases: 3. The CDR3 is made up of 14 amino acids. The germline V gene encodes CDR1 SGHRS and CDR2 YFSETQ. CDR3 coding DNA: TGCGCCAGCAGCCCGGGACAGGCGAACACTGAAGCTTTCTTT. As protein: CASSPGQANTEAFF.

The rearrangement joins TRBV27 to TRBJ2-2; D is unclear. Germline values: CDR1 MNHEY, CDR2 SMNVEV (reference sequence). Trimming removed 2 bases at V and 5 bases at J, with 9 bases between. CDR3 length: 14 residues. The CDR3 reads CASSLRQDTGELFF. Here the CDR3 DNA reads TGTGCCAGCAGTTTAAGACAAGATACCGGGGAGCTGTTTTTT.

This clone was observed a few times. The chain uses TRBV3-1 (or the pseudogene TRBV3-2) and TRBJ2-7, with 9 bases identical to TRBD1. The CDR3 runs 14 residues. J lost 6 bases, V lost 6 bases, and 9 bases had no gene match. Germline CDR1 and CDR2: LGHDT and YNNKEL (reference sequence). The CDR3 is CASRPAGQGAEQYF. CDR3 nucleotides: TGTGCCAGCAGACCCGCGGGACAGGGTGCCGAGCAGTACTTC.

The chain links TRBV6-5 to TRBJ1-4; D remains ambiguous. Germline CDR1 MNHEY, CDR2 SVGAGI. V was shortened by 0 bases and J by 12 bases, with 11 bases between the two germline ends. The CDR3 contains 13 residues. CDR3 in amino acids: CASSYSRQSELFF. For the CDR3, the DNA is TGTGCCAGCAGTTACTCGAGGCAGTCCGAACTGTTTTTT.

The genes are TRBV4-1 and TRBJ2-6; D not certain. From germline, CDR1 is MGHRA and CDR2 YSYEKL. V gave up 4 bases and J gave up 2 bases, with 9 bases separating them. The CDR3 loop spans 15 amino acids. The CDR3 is CASSLDRAGANVLTF. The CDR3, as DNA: TGCGCCAGCAGCCTCGATCGGGCTGGGGCCAACGTCCTGACTTTC.

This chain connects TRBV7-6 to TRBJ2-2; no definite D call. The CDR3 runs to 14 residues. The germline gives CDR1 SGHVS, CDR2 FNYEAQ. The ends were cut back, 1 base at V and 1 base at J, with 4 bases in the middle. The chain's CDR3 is CASSLDRNTGELFF. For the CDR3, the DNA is TGTGCCAGCAGCTTAGACAGGAACACCGGGGAGCTGTTTTTT.

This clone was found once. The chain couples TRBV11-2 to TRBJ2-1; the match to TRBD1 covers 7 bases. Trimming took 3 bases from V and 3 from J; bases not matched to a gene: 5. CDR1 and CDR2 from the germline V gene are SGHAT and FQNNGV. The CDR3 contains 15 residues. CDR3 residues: CASSFEGQLYNEQFF. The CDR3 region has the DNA TGTGCCAGCAGCTTTGAGGGACAGCTCTACAATGAGCAGTTCTTC.

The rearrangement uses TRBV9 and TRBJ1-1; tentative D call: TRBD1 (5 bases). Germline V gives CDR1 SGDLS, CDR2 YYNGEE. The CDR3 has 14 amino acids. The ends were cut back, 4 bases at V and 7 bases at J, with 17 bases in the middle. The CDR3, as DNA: TGTGCCAGCAGCAGCTCAAACAGGCCCCATGAAGCTTTCTTT. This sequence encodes CASSSSNRPHEAFF.

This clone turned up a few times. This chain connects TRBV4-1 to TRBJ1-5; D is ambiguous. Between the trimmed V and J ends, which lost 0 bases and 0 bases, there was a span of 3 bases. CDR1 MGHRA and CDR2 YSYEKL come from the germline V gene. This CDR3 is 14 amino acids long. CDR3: CASSQDYSNQPQHF. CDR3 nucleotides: TGCGCCAGCAGCCAAGATTATAGCAATCAGCCCCAGCATTTT.

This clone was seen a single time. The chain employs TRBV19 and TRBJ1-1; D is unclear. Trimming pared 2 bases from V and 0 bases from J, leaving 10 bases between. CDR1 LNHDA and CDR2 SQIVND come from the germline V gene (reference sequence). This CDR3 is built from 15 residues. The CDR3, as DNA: TGTGCCAGTAGTATACGTGGACTTCTGAACACTGAAGCTTTCTTT. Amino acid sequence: CASSIRGLLNTEAFF.

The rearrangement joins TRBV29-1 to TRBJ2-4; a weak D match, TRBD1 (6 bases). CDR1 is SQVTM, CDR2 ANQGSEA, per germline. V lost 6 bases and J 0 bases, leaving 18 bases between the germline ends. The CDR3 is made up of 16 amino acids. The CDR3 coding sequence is TGCAGCGTCACCTCGGGACAATTCTTAGCCAAAAACATTCAGTACTTC. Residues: CSVTSGQFLAKNIQYF.

In DNA form, the CDR3 reads TGTGCCTGGAGTGTGGGGGGGCGGCGAGAAGCTTTCTTT. Translating it yields CAWSVGGRREAFF. The V and J genes are TRBV30 and TRBJ1-1, with D possibly matching TRBD1 (6 bases). Germline V gives CDR1 GTSNPN, CDR2 SVGIG (reference sequence). Trimming removed 0 bases at V and 8 bases at J, with 13 bases between. The CDR3 runs to 13 residues.

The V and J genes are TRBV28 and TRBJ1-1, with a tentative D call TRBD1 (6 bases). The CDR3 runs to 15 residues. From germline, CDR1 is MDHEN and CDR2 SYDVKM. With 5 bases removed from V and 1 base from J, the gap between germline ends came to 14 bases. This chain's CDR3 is CASSETGRGNTEAFF. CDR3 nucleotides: TGTGCCAGCAGTGAAACAGGGCGTGGGAACACTGAAGCTTTCTTT.

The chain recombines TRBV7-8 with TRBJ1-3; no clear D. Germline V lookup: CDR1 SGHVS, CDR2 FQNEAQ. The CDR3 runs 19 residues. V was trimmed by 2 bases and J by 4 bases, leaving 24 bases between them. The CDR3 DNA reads TGTGCCAGCAGCTTATTCAATCCCCCCACAGTCGGCGCCGGAAACACCATATATTTT. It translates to CASSLFNPPTVGAGNTIYF.

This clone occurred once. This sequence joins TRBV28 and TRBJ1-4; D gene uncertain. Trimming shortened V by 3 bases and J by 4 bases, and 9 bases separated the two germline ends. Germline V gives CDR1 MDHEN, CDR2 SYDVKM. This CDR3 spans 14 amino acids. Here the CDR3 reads CASSFERYNEKLFF. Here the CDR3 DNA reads TGTGCCAGCAGTTTCGAACGCTATAATGAAAAACTGTTTTTT.

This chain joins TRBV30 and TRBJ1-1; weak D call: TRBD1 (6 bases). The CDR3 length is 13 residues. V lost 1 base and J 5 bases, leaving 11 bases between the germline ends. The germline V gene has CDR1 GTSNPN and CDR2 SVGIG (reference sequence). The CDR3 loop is CAWSGGLGTEAFF. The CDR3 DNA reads TGTGCCTGGAGTGGGGGGCTGGGTACTGAAGCTTTCTTT.

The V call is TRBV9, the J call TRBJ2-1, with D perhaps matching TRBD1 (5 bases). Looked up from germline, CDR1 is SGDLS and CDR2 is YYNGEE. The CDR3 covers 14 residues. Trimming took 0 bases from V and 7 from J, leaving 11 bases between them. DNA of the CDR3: TGTGCCAGCAGCGTAGGCAGGGCCCTGAATGAGCAGTTCTTC. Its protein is CASSVGRALNEQFF. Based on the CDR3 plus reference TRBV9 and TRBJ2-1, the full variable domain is DSGVTQTPKHLITATGQRVTLRCSPRSGDLSVYWYQQSLDQGLQFLIQYYNGEERAKGNILERFSAQQFPDLHSELNLSSLELGDSALYFCASSVGRALNEQFFGPGTRLTVL.

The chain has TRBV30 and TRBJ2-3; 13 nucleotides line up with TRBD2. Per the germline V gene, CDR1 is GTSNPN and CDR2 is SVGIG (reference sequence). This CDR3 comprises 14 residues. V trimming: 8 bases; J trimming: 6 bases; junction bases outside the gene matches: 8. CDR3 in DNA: TGTGCCGGCAGGACTAGCGGGGGAGGGGATACGCAGTATTTT. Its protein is CAGRTSGGGDTQYF. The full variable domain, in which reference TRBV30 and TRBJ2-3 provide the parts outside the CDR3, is SQTIHQWPATLVQPVGSPLSLECTVEGTSNPNLYWYRQAAGRGLQLLFYSVGIGQISSEVPQNLSASRPQDRQFILSSKKLLLSDSGFYLCAGRTSGGGDTQYFGPGTRLTVL.

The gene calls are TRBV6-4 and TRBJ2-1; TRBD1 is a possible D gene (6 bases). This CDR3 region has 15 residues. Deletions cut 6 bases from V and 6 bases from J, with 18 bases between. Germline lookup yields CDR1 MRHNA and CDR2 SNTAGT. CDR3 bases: TGTGCCAGCAGCGCGACAGGCTCGGCAGTCAATGAGCAGTTCTTC. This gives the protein CASSATGSAVNEQFF.

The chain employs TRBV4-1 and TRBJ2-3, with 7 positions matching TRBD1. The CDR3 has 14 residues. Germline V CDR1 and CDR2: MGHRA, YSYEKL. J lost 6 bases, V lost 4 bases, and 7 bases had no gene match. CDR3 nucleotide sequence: TGCGCCAGCAGCCCAGGACAGGAATTCGATACGCAGTATTTT. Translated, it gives CASSPGQEFDTQYF.

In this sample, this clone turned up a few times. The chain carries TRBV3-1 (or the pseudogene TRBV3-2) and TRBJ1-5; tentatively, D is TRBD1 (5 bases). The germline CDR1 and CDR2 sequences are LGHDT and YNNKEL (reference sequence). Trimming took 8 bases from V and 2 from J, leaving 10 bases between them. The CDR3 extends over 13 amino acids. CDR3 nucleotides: TGTGCCAGCGGGCAGGGTGGCAATCAGCCCCAGCATTTT. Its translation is CASGQGGNQPQHF.

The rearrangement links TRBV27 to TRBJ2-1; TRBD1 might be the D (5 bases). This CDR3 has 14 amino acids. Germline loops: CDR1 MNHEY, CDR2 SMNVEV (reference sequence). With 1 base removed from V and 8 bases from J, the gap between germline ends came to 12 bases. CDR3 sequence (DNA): TGTGCCAGCAGTTTATTCTGGGGCTCCGATGAGCAGTTCTTC. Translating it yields CASSLFWGSDEQFF.

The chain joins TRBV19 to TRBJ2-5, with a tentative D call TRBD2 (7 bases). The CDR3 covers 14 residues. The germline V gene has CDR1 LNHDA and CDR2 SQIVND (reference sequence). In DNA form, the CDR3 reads TGTGCAAGTGCAACCCGGGGGGCCCTAGAGACCCAGTACTTC. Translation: CASATRGALETQYF.

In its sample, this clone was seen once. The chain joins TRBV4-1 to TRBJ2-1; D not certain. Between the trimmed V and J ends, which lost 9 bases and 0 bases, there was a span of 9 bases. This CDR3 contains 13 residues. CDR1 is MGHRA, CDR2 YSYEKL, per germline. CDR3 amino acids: CARYPSSYNEQFF. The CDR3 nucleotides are TGCGCCAGGTACCCCAGCTCCTACAATGAGCAGTTCTTC.

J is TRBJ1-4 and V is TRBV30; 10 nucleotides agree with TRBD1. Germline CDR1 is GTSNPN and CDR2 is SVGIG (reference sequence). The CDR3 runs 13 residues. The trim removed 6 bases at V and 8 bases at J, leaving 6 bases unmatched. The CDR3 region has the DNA TGTGCCTGTCGACAGGGGGCGAGGGAAAAACTGTTTTTT. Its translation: CACRQGAREKLFF.